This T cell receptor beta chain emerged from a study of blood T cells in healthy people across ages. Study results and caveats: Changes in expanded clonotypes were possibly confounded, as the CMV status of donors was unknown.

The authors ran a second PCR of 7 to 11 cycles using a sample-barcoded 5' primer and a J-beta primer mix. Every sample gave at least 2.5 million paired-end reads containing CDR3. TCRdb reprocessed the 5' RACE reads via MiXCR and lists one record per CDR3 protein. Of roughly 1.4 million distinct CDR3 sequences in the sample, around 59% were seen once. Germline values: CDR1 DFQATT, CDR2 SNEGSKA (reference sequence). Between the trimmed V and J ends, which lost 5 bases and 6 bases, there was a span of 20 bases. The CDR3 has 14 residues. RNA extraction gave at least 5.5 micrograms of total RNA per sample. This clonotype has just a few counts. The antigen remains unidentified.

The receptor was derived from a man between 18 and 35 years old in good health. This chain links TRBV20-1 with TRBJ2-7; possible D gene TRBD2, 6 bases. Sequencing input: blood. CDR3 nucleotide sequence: TGCAGTGCTTGGGTGCGGGACCGCGAGGGCGAGCAGTACTTC. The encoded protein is CSAWVRDREGEQYF.